The clone carrying this T cell receptor beta chain was recorded many times. Two-round multiplex PCR on genomic DNA was the method by which TCR beta CDR3 was amplified. With primers specific to each TRBV and TRBJ gene, the first-round PCR was performed. MiXCR was run by TCRdb on the multiplex PCR reads, yielding one entry per CDR3 protein. In the table there are about 15,000 distinct CDR3 sequences, approximately 31% of which are singletons. The data belong to a study of prognosis after radiotherapy for stage I lung cancer. Study-wide context: Progression was not significant in fewer than 18 patients, whereas four developed distant metastases (median around seven months) after radiotherapy.

The germline V and J ends were trimmed by 6 bases and 2 bases, with 9 bases remaining between them. The CDR3 length is 13 residues. This clonotype was sampled from a donor of 50 years or more with non-small cell lung cancer. The V and J genes are TRBV12-3 or TRBV12-4 and TRBJ2-3, with D unresolved. Sequences were derived from PBMCs, sampled before or after stereotactic body radiation therapy (not recorded which). This CDR3 reads CASSDTFTDTQYF. For the CDR3, the DNA is TGTGCCAGCAGCGACACATTCACAGATACGCAGTATTTT.